The table lists the clone carrying this T cell receptor (beta chain) with a few counts. Its antigen is not known. This entry is derived from a study of T cell clones after liver transplantation. For the study at large: Liver transplant recipients had immunosuppression withdrawal attempted within 2 years. Draws occurred before transplant, before withdrawal, and after complete or failed withdrawal.

The data were produced by immunoSEQ multiplex PCR, yet TCRdb's version contains in-frame clones alone and is incomplete. The sample holds 70,000 or so clones, under 95% seen once. The CDR3 covers 15 residues. Trimming removed 3 bases from V and 0 bases from J; junction bases left unmatched: 4. CDR1 is SGHAT, CDR2 FQDESV, per germline (reference sequence). Study-wide results and caveats: The donor-reactive repertoire was only partly measurable in two subjects, lacking donor cells.

This receptor was obtained from a human donor who received a liver transplant. The V gene is TRBV11-1, the J gene TRBJ1-1; 7 bases line up with TRBD1. Specimen: CD4+ T cells from blood, collected before liver transplant. CDR3 residues: CASSFPTGMNTEAFF. The CDR3 region has the DNA TGTGCCAGCAGCTTCCCGACAGGGATGAACACTGAAGCTTTCTTT. Based on the CDR3 plus reference TRBV11-1 and TRBJ1-1, the full variable domain is EAEVAQSPRYKITEKSQAVAFWCDPISGHATLYWYRQILGQGPELLVQFQDESVVDDSQLPKDRFSAERLKGVDSTLKIQPAELGDSAMYLCASSFPTGMNTEAFFGQGTRLTVV.